There are a few counts of the clone carrying this T cell receptor (beta chain). The target antigen is unknown. A second PCR of about 6 to 11 cycles used a sample-barcoded 5' primer and a J-beta primer mix. The template-switch adaptor was a 5' adaptor with 12 random nucleotides. It tagged each cDNA molecule. TCRdb re-derived calls from the 5' RACE reads in MiXCR, one entry per CDR3 protein. The table has 1.5 million to 2 million distinct CDR3 sequences, approximately 50% seen once. V lost 5 bases, J lost 2 bases, and 16 bases lay in between. Per germline, CDR1 DFQATT and CDR2 SNEGSKA (reference sequence). The CDR3 is 14 amino acids. These data belong to a study of blood T cells in healthy people across ages. General study results and limits: Higher diversity, along with more naive CD4+ cells, distinguished long-lived donors from aged donors.

Ten milliliters of peripheral blood were drawn from each donor into EDTA-treated tubes. The V and J genes are TRBV20-1 and TRBJ2-7; TRBD2 might be the D (6 bases). The sample taken for sequencing was blood. The sequence was collected from a woman aged 35 to 49 in good health. The CDR3 here is CSAPLGGGPYEQYF. DNA for the CDR3: TGCAGTGCTCCCTTGGGGGGAGGACCCTACGAGCAGTACTTC.